Listed here is a single T cell receptor (beta chain). Its matching antigen is unknown. This sample stems from a study of TIL therapy for anti-PD-1-resistant metastatic lung cancer. Across the study: Patients then received nivolumab; progressors got lymphodepletion, TIL and IL-2. Median tumor mutation burden was approximately 1.5 mutations per megabase.

In germline, CDR1 is GTSNPN, CDR2 SVGIG (reference sequence). V lost 1 base and J 9 bases, leaving 12 bases between the germline ends. This CDR3 comprises 12 residues. This was the immunoSEQ v3 assay. Each library reached 2.1 million or so read pairs, or roughly 4.5-6 million at deep level. Produced via immunoSEQ multiplex PCR; TCRdb's table is partial and in-frame only. The sample contains 25,000 to 40,000 clones, about 70% of which appear only once. Study-wide results and caveats: Infused TIL clonotypes partially replaced the baseline blood repertoire, then decayed over months.

Time point indicated: pre-treatment sample, taken before nivolumab and TIL therapy. The clonotype originates from a woman aged 30 to 85 with non-small cell lung cancer. The chain couples TRBV30 to TRBJ1-1; D is perhaps TRBD1 (5 bases). The sequenced sample was blood, obtained at baseline. The CDR3 protein is CAWSEGQGKAFF. The DNA for the CDR3 is TGTGCCTGGAGTGAGGGGCAGGGAAAAGCTTTCTTT.